The clone carrying this T cell receptor beta chain was seen many times. TCRdb's table, derived via immunoSEQ multiplex PCR, lists solely in-frame clones and lacks some. The sample shows about 52,000 clones, no singletons; the ten largest hold under 2%. Each donor provided about 4.5 to 9 ml of heparinized whole blood. This sample stems from a study of T cell clonality in common variable immunodeficiency. Sequenced: peripheral blood mononuclear cells. The receptor's source is a person aged 18 to 75 in good health.

The CDR3 loop is CASSFTGQGNIQYF. Partial CDR3 DNA: TGCGCCAGCAGCTTTACAGGACAGGGAAACATT. The rearrangement joins TRBV5-1 to TRBJ2-4; 8 bases align to TRBD1. The read finishes 3 residues shy of the CDR3 end, and the germline J gene is used to complete it. Trimming cost V 2 bases and J 6 bases; bases outside gene matches: 4. The length of the CDR3 is 14 residues. In germline, CDR1 is SGHRS, CDR2 YFSETQ.